A single sample is the source of the 9 T cell receptor beta chains below, sequenced in a study of PD-L1 blockade in urothelial cancer (dated 2017 in TCRdb). In the paper's terms, the time point label means: peripheral blood 6 weeks after treatment start. Libraries were built with the immunoSEQ multiplex PCR assay. The table comes from immuneACCESS by way of TCRdb, which keeps in-frame sequences with V and J called. Part of the clones is missing from these tables; in studies checked, under half for an unresolved V gene and the rest for unknown reasons. The sample data list over 100,000 clones, and approximately 90% of these were observed just once. The ten largest make up 3% to 4% of the sample. The sample was PBMCs, taken around atezolizumab (anti-PD-L1) treatment. Receptors were obtained from a man between 60 and 75 years old with urothelial cancer.

The V call is TRBV5-6, the J call TRBJ1-2; weak D call: TRBD1 (6 bases). Germline lookup yields CDR1 SGHDT and CDR2 YYEEEE. V lost 4 bases, J lost 6 bases, and 16 bases lay in between. The CDR3 runs to 14 residues. The CDR3 spells CASSPWPGDDGYTF. CDR3 in DNA: TGTGCCAGCAGCCCATGGCCAGGGGACGATGGCTACACCTTC. Combining the CDR3 with reference TRBV5-6 and TRBJ1-2 gives the whole variable domain DAGVTQSPTHLIKTRGQQVTLRCSPKSGHDTVSWYQQALGQGPQFIFQYYEEEERQRGNFPDRFSGHQFPNYSSELNVNALLLGDSALYLCASSPWPGDDGYTFGSGTRLTVV.

J is TRBJ2-3 and V is TRBV5-6, with 8 bases identical to TRBD2. The CDR3 totals 18 residues. Germline CDR1 is SGHDT and CDR2 is YYEEEE. V lost 7 bases to trimming and J lost 4 bases; unmatched junction nucleotides: 20. The CDR3 region is CASGQRLRTSLESDTQYF. For the CDR3, the DNA is TGTGCCAGCGGCCAAAGACTCAGGACTAGCCTTGAATCAGATACGCAGTATTTT.

CDR3 residues: CASSETGQETQYF. In nucleotides, the CDR3 is TGTGCCAGCAGTGAAACAGGGCAAGAGACCCAGTACTTC. This chain connects TRBV2 to TRBJ2-5; TRBD1 might be the D (6 bases). V lost 2 bases to trimming and J lost 2 bases, with 6 bases between them. The CDR3 has 13 residues. CDR1 SNHLY and CDR2 FYNNEI come from the germline V gene.

The V gene is TRBV19, the J gene TRBJ1-2; the match to TRBD1 covers 11 bases. With 5 bases clipped from V and 4 bases from J, the junction kept 3 bases outside the gene matches. Germline loops: CDR1 LNHDA, CDR2 SQIVND (reference sequence). This CDR3 spans 14 amino acids. The CDR3 bases are TGTGCCAGTAGTGGGGACAGGGGGACCTATGGCTACACCTTC. Protein product: CASSGDRGTYGYTF.

The CDR3 region is CASSLGGTGGQPQHF. The CDR3 DNA follows: TGCGCCAGCAGCCTCGGCGGGACAGGGGGGCAGCCCCAGCATTTT. V gene TRBV5-1 combines with J gene TRBJ1-5; TRBD1 matches 11 bases. CDR3 length: 15 amino acids. Germline CDR1 is SGHRS and CDR2 is YFSETQ. Trimming took 4 bases from V and 7 from J; bases not matched to a gene: 7.

The sample holds one count of this clone. V and J are TRBV5-6 and TRBJ2-5; maybe TRBD1 (5 bases). V was shortened by 2 bases and J by 0 bases, with 5 bases between the two germline ends. This CDR3 is 13 amino acids long. The germline CDR1 and CDR2 sequences are SGHDT and YYEEEE. The chain's CDR3 is CASSLQDQETQYF. The CDR3 nucleotides read TGTGCCAGCAGCTTACAGGACCAAGAGACCCAGTACTTC.

J is TRBJ1-4 and V is TRBV6-6; 7 bases fit TRBD1. Germline CDR1 and CDR2: MNHNY and SVGAGI (reference sequence). The CDR3 has 14 amino acids. V lost 7 bases to trimming and J lost 5 bases; unmatched junction nucleotides: 7. As DNA, the CDR3 is TGTGCCAGCACAACACAGGGGAGAAATGAAAAACTGTTTTTT. It translates to CASTTQGRNEKLFF.

The V gene is TRBV11-2, the J gene TRBJ1-6, with D hard to call. Germline V gene data show CDR1 as SGHAT and CDR2 as FQNNGV. This CDR3 is built from 16 residues. Trimming took off 0 bases at V and 8 bases at J, with 14 bases between the two ends. The CDR3 region has the DNA TGTGCCAGCAGCTTAGAGGAGGGAAGCATGTATTCACCCCTCCACTTT. It specifies CASSLEEGSMYSPLHF. Complete variable domain (other parts from reference TRBV11-2 and TRBJ1-6): EAGVAQSPRYKIIEKRQSVAFWCNPISGHATLYWYQQILGQGPKLLIQFQNNGVVDDSQLPKDRFSAERLKGVDSTLKIQPAKLEDSAVYLCASSLEEGSMYSPLHFGNGTRLTVT.

This rearrangement joins TRBV6-5 to TRBJ2-7; possible D gene TRBD1, 5 bases. The CDR3 totals 13 residues. Germline values: CDR1 MNHEY, CDR2 SVGAGI. Between the trimmed V and J ends, which lost 6 bases and 3 bases, there was a span of 12 bases. CDR3 region: CASSLGQGYEQYF. Here the CDR3 DNA reads TGTGCCAGCAGCTTGGGCCAGGGCTACGAGCAGTACTTC.